This T cell receptor (beta chain) appears in the sequencing data of a study of tumor-infiltrating lymphocytes in localized non-small cell lung cancer. The wider study: Each patient gave resected tumor and non-adjacent uninvolved lung tissue.

A remark on this clone: Its antigen is unidentified.

V lost 5 bases and J lost 7, with 23 bases in between. Germline-derived CDR1 and CDR2 are ENHRY and SYGVKD. This CDR3 contains 17 residues. The repertoire was sequenced with immunoSEQ multiplex PCR; TCRdb's copy has only in-frame clones and lacks some. The sample includes about 13,000 clones, less than 85% of them seen just once. Study-wide findings and caveats: Only some patients had TCR sequencing, depending on available tissue. Technical variation could not be separated from intratumor heterogeneity here. Compared with uninvolved lung, tumors showed higher T cell infiltration by TCRbeta sequencing.

The sample was lung tumor tissue. This TCR came from a human donor with non-small cell lung cancer. V and J are TRBV10-3 and TRBJ1-4, with D maybe TRBD1 (5 bases). DNA of the CDR3: TGTGCCATCAGTCCGGGAGCTACCTCGGGGGAGGCTGAAAAACTGTTTTTT. Amino acid sequence: CAISPGATSGEAEKLFF.